This TCR beta chain was captured in a study of shared clonotypes between healthy human individuals. Study findings and constraints: Clonotypes which were not shared had lower generation probabilities than clonotypes that all four donors shared. Collection of samples was limited to blood; tissue repertoires likely differ.

Germline CDR1 SGHRS, CDR2 YFSETQ. V lost 2 bases to trimming and J lost 3 bases; unmatched junction nucleotides: 7. The CDR3 is 15 amino acids. For sorted subsets, 150 to 250 ng DNA per replicate equaled roughly 29,000 T cell genomes. The method was immunoSEQ multiplex PCR; TCRdb's version includes in-frame clones alone and lacks a portion of them. Altogether around 1.4 million clones are present, just under 99% being singletons, with the ten largest covering about 0.4%. A note on this clone: The antigen is unknown.

Sequencing was done on a sample of naive CD4+ T cells sorted from blood. Subset indicated: CD45RA+ positively selected. The chain recombines TRBV5-1 with TRBJ2-7; TRBD2 matches 8 bases. The sequence derives from a man aged 25 to 40 in good health. CDR3 in DNA: TGCGCCAGCAGCTTAGAAGCGGGAGCCCTCTACGAGCAGTACTTC. It is translated as CASSLEAGALYEQYF.